The 29 T cell receptor beta chains listed next were all sequenced from one sample in a study of beta chain features in type 1 diabetes (dated by TCRdb to 2016 to 2019). Antigens for these TCRs are unknown. Library preparation employed the immunoSEQ multiplex PCR assay. The entire amount of isolated RNA was reverse transcribed using the High Capacity cDNA Reverse Transcription Kit, so the sequenced TCRB transcripts were expressed ones. TCRdb carries this immuneACCESS record with in-frame sequences only. Its versions omit some clonotypes, under half of them owing to an unresolved V gene in the studies checked, with the rest unexplained. The sample table records around 690,000 clones; roughly 12% of these occur just once. The ten largest clones take up roughly 0.11% of the sample. The study at large found these results: Type 1 diabetes patients showed a moderate but significant shortening of TCRB CDR3 length in all four CD4+ subsets.

Sequencing used naive CD4+ T cells from blood. According to the study, the label for this sample's cell subset or site signals: true naive CD4+ T cells. All receptors derive from a man between 25 and 39 years old with type 1 diabetes.

In this sample, this clone turned up a few times. A much larger clone differs by one base, so this may be a read error. Other DNA sequences in this specimen translate into the identical CDR3. J is TRBJ1-1 and V is TRBV7-9; D gene unclear. Germline V gene data show CDR1 as SEHNR and CDR2 as FQNEAQ (reference sequence). Trimming took off 1 base at V and 1 base at J, with 4 bases between the two ends. This CDR3 contains 13 residues. The CDR3 region is CASSLGANTEAFF. For the CDR3, the DNA is TGTGCCAGCAGCTTAGGGGCGAACACTGAAGCTTTCTTT.

CDR3 protein: CASSRTSSTDTQYF. DNA of the CDR3: TGTGCCAGTAGCCGAACTTCTAGCACAGATACGCAGTATTTT. The chain uses TRBV19 and TRBJ2-3; D is uncertain. Trimming left V 6 bases short and J 0 bases short, with 10 bases between. CDR1 is LNHDA, CDR2 SQIVND, per germline (reference sequence). CDR3 length equals 14 residues.

This clone was recorded a few times. The chain links TRBV30 to TRBJ1-6; perhaps TRBD1 as D (5 bases). Germline-derived CDR1 and CDR2 are GTSNPN and SVGIG (reference sequence). V lost 5 bases, J lost 5 bases, and 10 bases lay in between. The CDR3 length is 13 residues. The CDR3 coding sequence is TGTGCCTGGGACAGATCAAATAATTCACCCCTCCACTTT. Residues: CAWDRSNNSPLHF. Full variable domain (outside the CDR3, taken from reference TRBV30 and TRBJ1-6): SQTIHQWPATLVQPVGSPLSLECTVEGTSNPNLYWYRQAAGRGLQLLFYSVGIGQISSEVPQNLSASRPQDRQFILSSKKLLLSDSGFYLCAWDRSNNSPLHFGNGTRLTVT.

The table lists this clone with a few counts. The gene calls are TRBV29-1 and TRBJ1-2; no clear D. The V gene lost 3 bases and the J gene lost 4 bases, with 24 bases spanning the gap. Germline values: CDR1 SQVTM, CDR2 ANQGSEA. CDR3 length: 17 residues. The CDR3, as DNA: TGCAGCGTTGAGCCCCGCTTGAGGCCCCTCCACCCCTATGGCTACACCTTC. Its translation is CSVEPRLRPLHPYGYTF. Together with reference TRBV29-1 and TRBJ1-2, the CDR3 gives the full variable domain: SAVISQKPSRDICQRGTSLTIQCQVDSQVTMMFWYRQQPGQSLTLIATANQGSEATYESGFVIDKFPISRPNLTFSTLTVSNMSPEDSSIYLCSVEPRLRPLHPYGYTFGSGTRLTVV.

In its sample, this clone was seen a few times. The V call is TRBV9, the J call TRBJ2-2; TRBD1 might be the D (6 bases). V was trimmed by 3 bases and J by 4 bases, leaving 13 bases between them. Germline lookup yields CDR1 SGDLS and CDR2 YYNGEE. CDR3 length: 15 residues. This CDR3 is CASSAPGVSTGELFF. The CDR3 coding sequence is TGTGCCAGCAGCGCCCCAGGGGTGAGCACCGGGGAGCTGTTTTTT.

In its sample, this clone was seen once. V is TRBV27 and J is TRBJ2-7, with TRBD1 matching over 10 bases. The V gene end was trimmed by 4 bases and the J gene end by 4 bases; junction bases not matched to a gene: 10. CDR1 is MNHEY, CDR2 SMNVEV, per germline (reference sequence). The length of the CDR3 is 16 residues. CDR3 protein: CASSYYGTGDRYEQYF. CDR3 sequence (DNA): TGTGCCAGCAGTTACTACGGGACAGGGGATAGGTACGAGCAGTACTTC.

This chain joins TRBV9 and TRBJ1-2, with D perhaps matching TRBD1 (5 bases). The CDR3 consists of 13 residues. The germline CDR1 and CDR2 sequences are SGDLS and YYNGEE. Trimming left V 4 bases short and J 9 bases short, with 16 bases between. The CDR3 coding sequence is TGTGCCAGCAGCCCTCCGAGGGGCGAGCGCTACACCTTC. It encodes CASSPPRGERYTF.

The table lists this clone with a few counts. This chain links TRBV7-2 with TRBJ1-5; TRBD1 matches 7 bases. The trim removed 6 bases at V and 5 bases at J, leaving 7 bases unmatched. Germline V lookup: CDR1 SGHTA, CDR2 FQGNSA. There are 14 residues in the CDR3. CDR3: CASSPRQGDQPQHF. As DNA, the CDR3 is TGTGCCAGCAGTCCTCGACAGGGAGATCAGCCCCAGCATTTT.

V usage is TRBV5-1 and J usage is TRBJ1-1; no clear D gene. V lost 0 bases and J 0 bases, leaving 9 bases between the germline ends. The CDR3 loop spans 15 amino acids. Germline CDR1 is SGHRS and CDR2 is YFSETQ. The CDR3 coding sequence is TGCGCCAGCAGCTTGGGGGCAGGCTTGAACACTGAAGCTTTCTTT. Its protein is CASSLGAGLNTEAFF.

This chain joins TRBV14 and TRBJ1-2, with a tentative D call TRBD1 (5 bases). Germline assignment: CDR1 SGHDN and CDR2 FVKESK. The V gene lost 4 bases and the J gene lost 7 bases, with 22 bases spanning the gap. This CDR3 comprises 16 residues. CDR3 DNA: TGTGCCAGCAGCCCCACCGGGGGTTCGGTCTTTGGTGGCTACACCTTC. Protein: CASSPTGGSVFGGYTF. The full variable domain, completed using reference TRBV14 and TRBJ1-2, is EAGVTQFPSHSVIEKGQTVTLRCDPISGHDNLYWYRRVMGKEIKFLLHFVKESKQDESGMPNNRFLAERTGGTYSTLKVQPAELEDSGVYFCASSPTGGSVFGGYTFGSGTRLTVV.

The V call is TRBV25-1, the J call TRBJ2-2, with unresolved D. V was trimmed by 7 bases and J by 3 bases, leaving 3 bases between them. Germline V gives CDR1 MGHDK, CDR2 SYGVNS. This CDR3 has 11 residues. CDR3 DNA: TGTGCCAGCAAGGACACCGGGGAGCTGTTTTTT. Translation: CASKDTGELFF.

The rearrangement joins TRBV9 to TRBJ2-3; D unclear. The CDR3 sequence is 14 residues long. V lost 4 bases and J 5 bases, leaving 14 bases between the germline ends. Germline-derived CDR1 and CDR2 are SGDLS and YYNGEE. The CDR3 is CASSNRPLGDTQYF. The CDR3 DNA is TGTGCCAGCAGCAATCGTCCCCTCGGAGATACGCAGTATTTT.

There are a few counts of this clone. This chain links TRBV29-1 with TRBJ2-5; D unclear. This CDR3 has 12 amino acids. V was clipped by 1 base and J by 5 bases, with 8 bases between them. The germline gives CDR1 SQVTM, CDR2 ANQGSEA. CDR3 sequence (DNA): TGCAGCGTTGAAGGGATGGGCGAGACCCAGTACTTC. Protein sequence: CSVEGMGETQYF. Supplemented by reference TRBV29-1 and TRBJ2-5, the full variable domain reads SAVISQKPSRDICQRGTSLTIQCQVDSQVTMMFWYRQQPGQSLTLIATANQGSEATYESGFVIDKFPISRPNLTFSTLTVSNMSPEDSSIYLCSVEGMGETQYFGPGTRLLVL.

The chain combines TRBV14 with TRBJ1-2; possible D gene TRBD1, 5 bases. Germline CDR1 reads SGHDN; CDR2 reads FVKESK. This CDR3 is built from 13 residues. V shed 3 bases and J shed 4 bases, with 9 bases lying between them. The CDR3 sequence is CASSQGRFYGYTF. The CDR3 nucleotides are TGTGCCAGCAGCCAGGGGCGCTTCTATGGCTACACCTTC.

J is TRBJ2-7 and V is TRBV11-1, with D unresolved. Trimming took off 5 bases at V and 3 bases at J, with 17 bases between the two ends. Per the germline V gene, CDR1 is SGHAT and CDR2 is FQDESV (reference sequence). CDR3 length: 15 residues. CDR3 loop: CASSPPYGSYYEQYF. DNA of the CDR3: TGTGCCAGCAGCCCCCCTTATGGCAGCTACTACGAGCAGTACTTC.

The V and J genes are TRBV30 and TRBJ1-5; the match to TRBD1 covers 7 bases. This CDR3 has 15 residues. From germline, CDR1 is GTSNPN and CDR2 SVGIG (reference sequence). V was pared by 0 bases and J by 7 bases, with 9 bases of the junction left unmatched. This chain's CDR3 is CAWSVPFPGGQPQHF. The CDR3 DNA reads TGTGCCTGGAGTGTACCTTTCCCAGGGGGGCAGCCCCAGCATTTT.

The genes are TRBV30 and TRBJ1-2; D unresolved. CDR1 GTSNPN and CDR2 SVGIG come from the germline V gene (reference sequence). V was pared by 4 bases and J by 8 bases, with 17 bases between. The CDR3 spans 13 residues. The chain's CDR3 is CAWTRAPSEGYTF. The CDR3 region has the DNA TGTGCCTGGACCCGTGCCCCTTCCGAGGGCTACACCTTC.

This clone was seen a few times. The chain carries TRBV10-3 and TRBJ1-1; D not certain. Germline CDR1 reads ENHRY; CDR2 reads SYGVKD. The germline V and J ends were trimmed by 3 bases and 5 bases, with 16 bases remaining between them. The CDR3 is 15 residues long. CDR3 DNA: TGTGCCATCAGTGACCCTCGGGCTATCCAGACTGAAGCTTTCTTT. Amino acid sequence: CAISDPRAIQTEAFF.

This clone was counted only a few times. V usage is TRBV5-1 and J usage is TRBJ2-1, with 7 bases matching TRBD2. The CDR3 runs to 14 residues. CDR1 and CDR2 (germline): SGHRS, YFSETQ. V shed 3 bases and J 9 bases; nucleotides not matched to a gene: 9. Here the CDR3 reads CASSSGTMGSEQFF. The CDR3 DNA sequence: TGCGCCAGCAGCTCCGGGACTATGGGGTCTGAGCAGTTCTTC.

Only a few counts were recorded for this clone. V is TRBV19 and J is TRBJ1-2, with D unresolved. The germline V gene has CDR1 LNHDA and CDR2 SQIVND (reference sequence). The CDR3 extends over 14 amino acids. V gave up 6 bases and J gave up 0 bases, with 11 bases separating them. The CDR3 DNA sequence: TGTGCCAGTAGCGACCTTTCATCTAACTATGGCTACACCTTC. Its protein product is CASSDLSSNYGYTF.

This clone showed up just a few times. The chain is built from TRBV27 and TRBJ2-7; D possibly corresponds to TRBD1 (6 bases). Germline CDR1 MNHEY, CDR2 SMNVEV (reference sequence). V was shortened by 6 bases and J by 1 base, with 16 bases between the two germline ends. CDR3 length equals 15 residues. Here the CDR3 DNA reads TGTGCCAGCAGAGCTAGGACAGACGCTTCCTACGAGCAGTACTTC. Protein product: CASRARTDASYEQYF.

The gene calls are TRBV25-1 and TRBJ1-4; TRBD1 matches at 7 bases. The V segment lost 6 bases and the J segment 0 bases; nucleotides outside the gene matches: 7. This CDR3 has 16 amino acids. Per germline, CDR1 MGHDK and CDR2 SYGVNS. The CDR3 DNA sequence: TGTGCCAGCAGAACCGGGACAGACGCAACTAATGAAAAACTGTTTTTT. This translates into CASRTGTDATNEKLFF.

V and J are TRBV6-6 and TRBJ1-1; D is perhaps TRBD1 (5 bases). The V end was cut by 0 bases, the J end by 3 bases, with 5 bases between. Per germline, CDR1 MNHNY and CDR2 SVGAGI (reference sequence). The CDR3 contains 13 residues. This CDR3 reads CASSYSQDTEAFF. CDR3 DNA: TGTGCCAGCAGTTACTCACAGGACACTGAAGCTTTCTTT.

This clone was found a few times. The gene calls are TRBV30 and TRBJ1-4; maybe TRBD1 (6 bases). CDR1 GTSNPN and CDR2 SVGIG come from the germline V gene (reference sequence). The CDR3 contains 13 residues. Trimming removed 1 base at V and 5 bases at J, with 8 bases between. The CDR3 region is CAWSGGQNEKLFF. Written as DNA, the CDR3 is TGTGCCTGGAGTGGGGGGCAGAATGAAAAACTGTTTTTT.

The chain employs TRBV4-2 and TRBJ2-5, with TRBD2 matching over 10 bases. Germline V gives CDR1 LGHNA, CDR2 YNFKEQ. V dropped 1 base and J dropped 5; count of bases not matched to a gene: 1. The CDR3 covers 14 residues. CDR3 protein: CASSQATSGETQYF. The CDR3 bases are TGTGCCAGCAGCCAAGCGACTAGCGGGGAGACCCAGTACTTC.

The chain joins TRBV19 to TRBJ2-7; tentatively, D is TRBD1 (6 bases). Per germline, CDR1 LNHDA and CDR2 SQIVND (reference sequence). The ends were cut back, 5 bases at V and 0 bases at J, with 11 bases in the middle. The CDR3 sequence is 14 residues long. CDR3 amino acids: CASSFDRSSYEQYF. The CDR3 bases are TGTGCCAGTAGTTTTGACAGGAGCTCCTACGAGCAGTACTTC.

The chain links TRBV7-2 to TRBJ2-1, with D perhaps matching TRBD1 (6 bases). CDR1 is SGHTA, CDR2 FQGNSA, per germline. The CDR3 is 15 residues long. Trimming removed 6 bases from V and 2 bases from J, with 14 bases in between. In nucleotides, the CDR3 is TGTGCCAGCAGATACGACAGGTATACCTACAATGAGCAGTTCTTC. Protein: CASRYDRYTYNEQFF.

The chain carries TRBV29-1 and TRBJ1-5; no definite D call. The CDR3 consists of 15 residues. V was pared by 3 bases and J by 0 bases, with 12 bases between. Looked up from germline, CDR1 is SQVTM and CDR2 is ANQGSEA. The CDR3 region is CSVDGGSDSNQPQHF. The CDR3, as DNA: TGCAGCGTTGACGGCGGTTCCGATAGCAATCAGCCCCAGCATTTT.

V is TRBV10-3 and J is TRBJ2-5; TRBD1 matches 11 bases. Germline-derived CDR1 and CDR2 are ENHRY and SYGVKD. The trim removed 7 bases at V and 4 bases at J, leaving 8 bases unmatched. The CDR3 extends over 15 amino acids. CDR3 protein: CAINGQGAGGETQYF. CDR3 coding DNA: TGTGCCATCAACGGACAGGGGGCCGGTGGAGAGACCCAGTACTTC.